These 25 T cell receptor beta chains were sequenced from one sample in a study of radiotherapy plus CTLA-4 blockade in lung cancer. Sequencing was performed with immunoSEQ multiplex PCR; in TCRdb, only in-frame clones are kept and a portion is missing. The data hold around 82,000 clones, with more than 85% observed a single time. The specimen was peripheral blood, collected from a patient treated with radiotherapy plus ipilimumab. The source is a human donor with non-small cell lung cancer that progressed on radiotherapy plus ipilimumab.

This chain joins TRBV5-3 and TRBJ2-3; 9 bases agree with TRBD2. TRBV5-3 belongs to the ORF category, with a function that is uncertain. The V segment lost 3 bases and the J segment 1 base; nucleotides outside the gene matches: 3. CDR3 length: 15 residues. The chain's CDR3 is CARSYSGSGTDTQYF. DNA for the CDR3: TGTGCCAGAAGCTATAGCGGGAGTGGCACAGATACGCAGTATTTT.

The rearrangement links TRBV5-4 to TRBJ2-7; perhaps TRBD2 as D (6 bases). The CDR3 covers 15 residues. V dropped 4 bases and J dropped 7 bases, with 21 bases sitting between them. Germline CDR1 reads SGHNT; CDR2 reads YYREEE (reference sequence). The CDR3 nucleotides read TGTGCCAGCAGCCTGGGGGGAGGTGATACTGGGGAGCAGTACTTC. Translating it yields CASSLGGGDTGEQYF. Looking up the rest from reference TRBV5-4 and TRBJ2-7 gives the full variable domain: ETGVTQSPTHLIKTRGQQVTLRCSSQSGHNTVSWYQQALGQGPQFIFQYYREEENGRGNFPPRFSGLQFPNYSSELNVNALELDDSALYLCASSLGGGDTGEQYFGPGTRLTVT.

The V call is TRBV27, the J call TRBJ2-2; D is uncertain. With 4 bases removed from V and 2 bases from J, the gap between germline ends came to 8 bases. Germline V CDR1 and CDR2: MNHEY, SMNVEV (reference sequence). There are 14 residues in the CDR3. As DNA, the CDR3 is TGTGCCAGCAGTTCCCGCCCCAACACCGGGGAGCTGTTTTTT. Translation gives CASSSRPNTGELFF.

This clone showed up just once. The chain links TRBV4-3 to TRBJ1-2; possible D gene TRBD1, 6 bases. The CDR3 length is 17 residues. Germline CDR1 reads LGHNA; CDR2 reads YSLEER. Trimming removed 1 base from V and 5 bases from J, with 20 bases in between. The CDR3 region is CASSQVPAGGARYGYTF. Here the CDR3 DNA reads TGCGCCAGCAGCCAAGTACCGGCGGGGGGCGCGAGGTATGGCTACACCTTC.

The CDR3 DNA follows: TGTGCTAGTGGTCCAGGGACAGGGTCGTCTCAGCCCCAGCATTTT. Protein: CASGPGTGSSQPQHF. The chain carries TRBV12-5 and TRBJ1-5, with 9 bases matching TRBD1. The J segment lost 6 bases and the V segment lost 5 bases, leaving 8 bases of the junction unmatched. Germline V gene lookup returns CDR1 LGHNT and CDR2 FRNRAP. This CDR3 has 15 residues.

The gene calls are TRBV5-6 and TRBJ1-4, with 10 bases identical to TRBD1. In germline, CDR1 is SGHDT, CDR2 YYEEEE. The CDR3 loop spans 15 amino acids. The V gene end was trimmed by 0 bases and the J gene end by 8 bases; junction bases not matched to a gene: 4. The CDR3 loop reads CASSLEGTGVEKLFF. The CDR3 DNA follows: TGTGCCAGCAGCTTGGAGGGGACAGGGGTCGAAAAACTGTTTTTT.

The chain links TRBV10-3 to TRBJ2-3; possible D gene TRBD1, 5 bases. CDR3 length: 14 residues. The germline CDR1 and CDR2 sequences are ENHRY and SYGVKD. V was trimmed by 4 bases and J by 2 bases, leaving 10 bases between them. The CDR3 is CAISADKDTDTQYF. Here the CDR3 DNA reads TGTGCCATCAGTGCGGACAAGGACACAGATACGCAGTATTTT.

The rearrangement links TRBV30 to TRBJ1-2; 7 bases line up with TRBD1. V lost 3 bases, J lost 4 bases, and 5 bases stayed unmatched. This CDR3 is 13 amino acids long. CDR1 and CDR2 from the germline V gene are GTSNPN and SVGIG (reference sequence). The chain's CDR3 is CAWSDRAPYGYTF. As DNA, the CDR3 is TGTGCCTGGAGCGACAGGGCCCCCTATGGCTACACCTTC.

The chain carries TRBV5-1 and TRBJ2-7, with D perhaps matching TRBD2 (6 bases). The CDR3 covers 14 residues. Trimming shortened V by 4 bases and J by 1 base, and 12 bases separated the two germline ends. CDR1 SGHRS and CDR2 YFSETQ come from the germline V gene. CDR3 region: CASSPGGASYEQYF. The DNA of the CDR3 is TGCGCCAGCAGCCCTGGAGGGGCTTCCTACGAGCAGTACTTC.

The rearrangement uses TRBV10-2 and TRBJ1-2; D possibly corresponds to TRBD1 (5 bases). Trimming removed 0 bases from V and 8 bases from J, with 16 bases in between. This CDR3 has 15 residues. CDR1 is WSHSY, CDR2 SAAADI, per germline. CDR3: CASSESVGPTMGYTF. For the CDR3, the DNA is TGCGCCAGCAGTGAGTCCGTGGGACCAACGATGGGCTACACCTTC.

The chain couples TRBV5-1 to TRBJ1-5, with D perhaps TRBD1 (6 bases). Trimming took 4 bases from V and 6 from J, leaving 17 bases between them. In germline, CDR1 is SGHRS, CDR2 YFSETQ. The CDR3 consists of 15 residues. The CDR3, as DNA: TGCGCCAGCAGCCCCAGGGGTGAGAGGGGTCAGCCCCAGCATTTT. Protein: CASSPRGERGQPQHF.

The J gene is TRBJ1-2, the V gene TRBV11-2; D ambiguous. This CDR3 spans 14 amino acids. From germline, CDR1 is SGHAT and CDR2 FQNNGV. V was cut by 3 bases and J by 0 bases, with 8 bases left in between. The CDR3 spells CASSFGGPNYGYTF. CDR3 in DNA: TGTGCCAGCAGCTTCGGAGGGCCTAACTATGGCTACACCTTC.

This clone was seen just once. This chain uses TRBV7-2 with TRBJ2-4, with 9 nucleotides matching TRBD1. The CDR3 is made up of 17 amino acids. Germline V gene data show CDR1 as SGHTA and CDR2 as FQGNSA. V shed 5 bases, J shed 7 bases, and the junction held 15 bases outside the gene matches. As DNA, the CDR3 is TGTGCCAGCAGCCCCAGGCTCGGACAGGGGATTTGGAACATTCAGTACTTC. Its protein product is CASSPRLGQGIWNIQYF.

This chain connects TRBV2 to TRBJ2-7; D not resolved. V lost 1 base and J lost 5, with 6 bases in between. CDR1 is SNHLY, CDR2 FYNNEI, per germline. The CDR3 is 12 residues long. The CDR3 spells CASSEGSHEQYF. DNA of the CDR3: TGTGCCAGCAGTGAAGGGAGCCACGAGCAGTACTTC.

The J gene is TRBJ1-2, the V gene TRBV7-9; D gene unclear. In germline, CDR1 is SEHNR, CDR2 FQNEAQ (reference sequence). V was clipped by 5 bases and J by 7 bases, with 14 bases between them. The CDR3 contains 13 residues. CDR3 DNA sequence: TGTGCCAGCAGCCCGGCGTCCTCTGGTGGCTACACCTTC. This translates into CASSPASSGGYTF.

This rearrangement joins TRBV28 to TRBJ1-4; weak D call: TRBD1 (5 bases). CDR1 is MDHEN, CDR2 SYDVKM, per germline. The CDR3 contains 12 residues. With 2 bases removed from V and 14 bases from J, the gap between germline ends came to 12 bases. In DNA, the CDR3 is TGTGCCAGCAGTTTACCAGGGAACGACCTGTTTTTT. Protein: CASSLPGNDLFF. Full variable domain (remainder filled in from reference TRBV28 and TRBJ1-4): DVKVTQSSRYLVKRTGEKVFLECVQDMDHENMFWYRQDPGLGLRLIYFSYDVKMKEKGDIPEGYSVSREKKERFSLILESASTNQTSMYLCASSLPGNDLFFGSGTQLSVL.

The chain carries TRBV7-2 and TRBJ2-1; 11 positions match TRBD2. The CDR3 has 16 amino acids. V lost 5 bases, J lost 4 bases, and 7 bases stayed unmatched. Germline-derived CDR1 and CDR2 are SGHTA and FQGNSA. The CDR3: CASSPNLAGGYNEQFF. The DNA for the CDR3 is TGTGCCAGCAGCCCCAACCTAGCGGGGGGTTACAATGAGCAGTTCTTC.

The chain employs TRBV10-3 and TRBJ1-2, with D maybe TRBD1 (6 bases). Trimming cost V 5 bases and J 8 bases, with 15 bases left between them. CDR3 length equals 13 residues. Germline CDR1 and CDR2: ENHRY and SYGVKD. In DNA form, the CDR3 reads TGTGCCATCAGTTCAGGACAGTTGAGAGGCTACACCTTC. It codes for CAISSGQLRGYTF.

The CDR3 region has the DNA TGTGCCAGCAGCCCCCAGGAGGGCTCCACAGATACGCAGTATTTT. As protein: CASSPQEGSTDTQYF. V usage is TRBV9 and J usage is TRBJ2-3; tentatively, D is TRBD2 (6 bases). Germline CDR1 and CDR2: SGDLS and YYNGEE. This CDR3 contains 15 residues. V lost 4 bases to trimming and J lost 2 bases, with 14 bases between them.

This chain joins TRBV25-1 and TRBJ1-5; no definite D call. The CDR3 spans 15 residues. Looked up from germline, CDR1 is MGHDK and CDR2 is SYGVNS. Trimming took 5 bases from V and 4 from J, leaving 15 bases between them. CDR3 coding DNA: TGTGCCAGCAGTCCCTTTGAGGGATCAAATCAGCCCCAGCATTTT. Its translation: CASSPFEGSNQPQHF.

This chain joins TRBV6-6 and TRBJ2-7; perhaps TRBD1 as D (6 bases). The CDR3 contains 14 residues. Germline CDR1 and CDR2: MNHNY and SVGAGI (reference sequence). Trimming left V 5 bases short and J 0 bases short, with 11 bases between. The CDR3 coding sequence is TGTGCCAGCAGTCGGACAGCCAGCTCCTACGAGCAGTACTTC. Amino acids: CASSRTASSYEQYF.

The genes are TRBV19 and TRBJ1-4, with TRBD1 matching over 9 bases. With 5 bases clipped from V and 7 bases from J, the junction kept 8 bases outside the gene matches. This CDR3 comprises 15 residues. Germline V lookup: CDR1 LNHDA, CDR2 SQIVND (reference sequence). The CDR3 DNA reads TGTGCCAGTAGTGACACCGGGACAGGGAGTGAAAAACTGTTTTTT. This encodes CASSDTGTGSEKLFF.

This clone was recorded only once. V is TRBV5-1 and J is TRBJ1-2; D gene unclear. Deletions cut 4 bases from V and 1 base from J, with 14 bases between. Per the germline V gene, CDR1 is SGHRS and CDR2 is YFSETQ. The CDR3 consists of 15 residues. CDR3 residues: CASSQDLGGNYGYTF. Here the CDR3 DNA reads TGCGCCAGCAGCCAGGACCTAGGAGGTAACTATGGCTACACCTTC. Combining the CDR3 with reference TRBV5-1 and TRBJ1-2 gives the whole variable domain KAGVTQTPRYLIKTRGQQVTLSCSPISGHRSVSWYQQTPGQGLQFLFEYFSETQRNKGNFPGRFSGRQFSNSRSEMNVSTLELGDSALYLCASSQDLGGNYGYTFGSGTRLTVV.

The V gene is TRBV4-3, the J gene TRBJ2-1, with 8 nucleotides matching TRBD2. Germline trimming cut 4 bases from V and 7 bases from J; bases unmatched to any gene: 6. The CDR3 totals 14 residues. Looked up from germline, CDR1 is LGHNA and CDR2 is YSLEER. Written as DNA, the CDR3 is TGCGCCAGCAGCCCCGCTAGCGGGTGGAATGAGCAGTTCTTC. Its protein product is CASSPASGWNEQFF.

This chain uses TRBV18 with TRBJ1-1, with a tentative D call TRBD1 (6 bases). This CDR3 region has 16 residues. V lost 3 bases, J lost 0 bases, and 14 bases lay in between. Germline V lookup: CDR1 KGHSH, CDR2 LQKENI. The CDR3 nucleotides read TGTGCCAGCTCACCGCCGTCGGGACAAATGAACACTGAAGCTTTCTTT. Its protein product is CASSPPSGQMNTEAFF.